The clone carrying this TCR beta chain was found many times. The sample belongs to a study of T-cell reconstitution after alpha-beta-depleted transplantation in children. CDR3 length: 13 amino acids. The germline V gene has CDR1 MNHEY and CDR2 SVGEGT. V was pared by 6 bases and J by 8 bases, with 16 bases between. The TCRbeta library incorporated unique molecular identifiers. From the PCR reads, TCRdb called clonotypes with MiXCR, one entry per CDR3 protein. The data contain 400,000 to 550,000 distinct CDR3 sequences, roughly a tenth of them singletons. The sequence came from a child aged 2 to 15 with inherited bone marrow failure, due to receive a stem cell transplant. Specimen: PBMCs, collected before TCRalphabeta/CD19-depleted stem cell transplant. The rearrangement uses TRBV6-2 or TRBV6-3 and TRBJ1-1; TRBD1 might be the D (5 bases). Written as DNA, the CDR3 is TGTGCCAGCAGCGAAACCGGGGCCAGAGAAGCTTTCTTT. Translation: CASSETGAREAFF.